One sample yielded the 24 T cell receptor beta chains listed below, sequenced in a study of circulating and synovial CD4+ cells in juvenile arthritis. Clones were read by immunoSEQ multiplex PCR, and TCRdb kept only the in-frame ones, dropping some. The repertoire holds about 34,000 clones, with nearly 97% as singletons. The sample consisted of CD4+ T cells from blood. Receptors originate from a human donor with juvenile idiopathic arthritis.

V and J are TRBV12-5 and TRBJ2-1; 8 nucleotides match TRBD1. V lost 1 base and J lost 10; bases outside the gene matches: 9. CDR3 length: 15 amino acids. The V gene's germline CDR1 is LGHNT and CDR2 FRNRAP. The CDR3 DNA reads TGTGCTAGTGGTTTGGCGACCGGGACAGGTGACGAGCAGTTCTTC. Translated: CASGLATGTGDEQFF.

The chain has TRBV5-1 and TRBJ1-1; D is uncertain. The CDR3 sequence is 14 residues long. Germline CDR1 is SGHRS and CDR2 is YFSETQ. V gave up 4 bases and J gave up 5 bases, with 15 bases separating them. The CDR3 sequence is CASSAAGSGTEAFF. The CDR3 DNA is TGCGCCAGCAGCGCTGCAGGCTCGGGGACTGAAGCTTTCTTT.

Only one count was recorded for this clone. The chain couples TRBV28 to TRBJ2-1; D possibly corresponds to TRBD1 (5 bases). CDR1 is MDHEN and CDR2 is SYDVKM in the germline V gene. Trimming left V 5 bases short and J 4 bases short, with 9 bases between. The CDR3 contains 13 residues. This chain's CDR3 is CASSPDSYNEQFF. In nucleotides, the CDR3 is TGTGCCAGCAGTCCTGACAGTTACAATGAGCAGTTCTTC.

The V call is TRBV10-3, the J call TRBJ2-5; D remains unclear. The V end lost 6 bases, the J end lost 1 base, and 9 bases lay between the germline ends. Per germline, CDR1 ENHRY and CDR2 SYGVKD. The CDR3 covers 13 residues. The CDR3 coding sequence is TGTGCCATCAGGACCGACTCCCAAGAGACCCAGTACTTC. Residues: CAIRTDSQETQYF.

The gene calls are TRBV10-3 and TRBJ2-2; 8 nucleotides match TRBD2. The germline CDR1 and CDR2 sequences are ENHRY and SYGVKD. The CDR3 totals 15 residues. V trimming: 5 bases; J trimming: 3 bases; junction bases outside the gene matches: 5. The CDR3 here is CAISMKLADTGELFF. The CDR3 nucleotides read TGTGCCATCAGTATGAAACTAGCGGACACCGGGGAGCTGTTTTTT.

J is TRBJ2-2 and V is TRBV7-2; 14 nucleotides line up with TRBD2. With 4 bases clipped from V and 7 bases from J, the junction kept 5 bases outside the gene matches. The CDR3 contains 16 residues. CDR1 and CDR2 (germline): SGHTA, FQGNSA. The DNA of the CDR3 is TGTGCCAGCAGCTGGGGGACTAGCGGGAGAAGCGGGGAGCTGTTTTTT. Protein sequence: CASSWGTSGRSGELFF. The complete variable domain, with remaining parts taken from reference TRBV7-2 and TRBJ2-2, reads GAGVSQSPSNKVTEKGKDVELRCDPISGHTALYWYRQSLGQGLEFLIYFQGNSAPDKSGLPSDRFSAERTGGSVSTLTIQRTQQEDSAVYLCASSWGTSGRSGELFFGEGSRLTVL.

DNA for the CDR3: TGTGCCAGCTCACACACGACAGGGTACATTCCTGGAAACACCATATATTTT. It codes for CASSHTTGYIPGNTIYF. This chain uses TRBV18 with TRBJ1-3; 7 bases match TRBD1. J was trimmed by 2 bases and V by 4 bases; bases with no gene match: 11. Germline CDR1 is KGHSH and CDR2 is LQKENI. The CDR3 covers 17 residues. Combining the CDR3 with reference TRBV18 and TRBJ1-3 gives the whole variable domain NAGVMQNPRHLVRRRGQEARLRCSPMKGHSHVYWYRQLPEEGLKFMVYLQKENIIDESGMPKERFSAEFPKEGPSILRIQQVVRGDSAAYFCASSHTTGYIPGNTIYFGEGSWLTVV.

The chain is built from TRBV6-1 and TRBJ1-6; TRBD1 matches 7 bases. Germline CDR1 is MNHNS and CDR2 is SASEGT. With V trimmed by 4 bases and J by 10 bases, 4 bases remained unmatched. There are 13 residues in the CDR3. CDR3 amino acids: CASSGQGWSPLHF. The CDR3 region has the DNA TGTGCCAGCAGTGGACAGGGTTGGTCACCCCTCCACTTT.

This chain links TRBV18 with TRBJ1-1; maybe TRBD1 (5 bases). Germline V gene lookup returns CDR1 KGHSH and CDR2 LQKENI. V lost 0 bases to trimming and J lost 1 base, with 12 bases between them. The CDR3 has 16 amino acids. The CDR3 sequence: CASSPPESGSNTEAFF. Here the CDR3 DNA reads TGTGCCAGCTCACCACCGGAATCAGGGTCGAACACTGAAGCTTTCTTT.

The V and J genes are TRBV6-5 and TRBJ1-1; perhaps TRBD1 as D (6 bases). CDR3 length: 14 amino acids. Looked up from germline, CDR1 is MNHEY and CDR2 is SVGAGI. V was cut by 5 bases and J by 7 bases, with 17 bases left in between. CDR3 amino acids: CASSSRTASYEAFF. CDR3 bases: TGTGCCAGCAGTAGTCGGACAGCCAGCTATGAAGCTTTCTTT.

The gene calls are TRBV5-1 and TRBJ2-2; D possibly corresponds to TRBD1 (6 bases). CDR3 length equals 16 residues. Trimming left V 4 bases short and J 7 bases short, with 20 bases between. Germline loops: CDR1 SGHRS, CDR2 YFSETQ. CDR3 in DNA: TGCGCCAGCAGCGCCATATCGCAGGGGAAAGTCGGGGAGCTGTTTTTT. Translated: CASSAISQGKVGELFF.

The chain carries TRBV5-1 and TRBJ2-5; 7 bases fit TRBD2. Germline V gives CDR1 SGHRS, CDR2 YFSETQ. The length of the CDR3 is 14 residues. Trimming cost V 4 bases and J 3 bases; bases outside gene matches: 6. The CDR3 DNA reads TGCGCCAGCAGCCCCGGGGGGACCAAAGAGACCCAGTACTTC. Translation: CASSPGGTKETQYF.

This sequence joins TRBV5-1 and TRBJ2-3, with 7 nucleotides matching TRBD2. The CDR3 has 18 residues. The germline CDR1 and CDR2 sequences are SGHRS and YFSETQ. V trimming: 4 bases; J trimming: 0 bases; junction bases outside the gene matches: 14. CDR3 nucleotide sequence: TGCGCCAGCAGCCCCCTGTACCCGCGGGGGACTAGCACAGATACGCAGTATTTT. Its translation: CASSPLYPRGTSTDTQYF.

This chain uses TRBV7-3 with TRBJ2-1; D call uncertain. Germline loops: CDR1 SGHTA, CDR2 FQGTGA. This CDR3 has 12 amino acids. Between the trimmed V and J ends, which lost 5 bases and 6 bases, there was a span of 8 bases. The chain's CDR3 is CASSTPCNEQFF. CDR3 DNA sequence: TGTGCCAGCAGCACACCGTGCAATGAGCAGTTCTTC.

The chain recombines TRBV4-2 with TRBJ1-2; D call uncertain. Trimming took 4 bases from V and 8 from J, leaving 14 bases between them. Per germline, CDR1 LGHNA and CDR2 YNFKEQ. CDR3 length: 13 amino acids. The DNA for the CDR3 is TGTGCCAGCAGCCCTAGACTGACGGGGGGCTACACCTTC. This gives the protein CASSPRLTGGYTF.

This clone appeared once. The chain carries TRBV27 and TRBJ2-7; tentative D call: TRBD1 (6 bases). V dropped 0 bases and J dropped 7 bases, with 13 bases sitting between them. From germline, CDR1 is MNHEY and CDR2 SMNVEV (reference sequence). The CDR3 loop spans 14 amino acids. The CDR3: CASSLSQGLGEQYF. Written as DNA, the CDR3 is TGTGCCAGCAGTTTATCGCAGGGGTTAGGAGAGCAGTACTTC.

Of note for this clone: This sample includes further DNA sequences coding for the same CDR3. The CDR3 is CASSMGPSTGSILVHSPLHF. The CDR3 nucleotides are TGTGCCAGTAGTATGGGCCCCTCGACAGGGAGTATCCTCGTCCACTCACCCCTCCACTTT. The chain joins TRBV19 to TRBJ1-6, with 7 bases that match TRBD1. Germline CDR1 reads LNHDA; CDR2 reads SQIVND (reference sequence). This CDR3 is 20 amino acids long. The trim removed 3 bases at V and 10 bases at J, leaving 24 bases unmatched.

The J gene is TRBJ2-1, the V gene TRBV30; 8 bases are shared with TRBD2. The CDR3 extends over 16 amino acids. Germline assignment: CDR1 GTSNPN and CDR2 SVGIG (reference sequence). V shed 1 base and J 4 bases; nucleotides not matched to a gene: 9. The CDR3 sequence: CAWSAARAGAYNEQFF. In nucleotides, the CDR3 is TGTGCCTGGAGTGCGGCTCGAGCGGGGGCTTACAATGAGCAGTTCTTC.

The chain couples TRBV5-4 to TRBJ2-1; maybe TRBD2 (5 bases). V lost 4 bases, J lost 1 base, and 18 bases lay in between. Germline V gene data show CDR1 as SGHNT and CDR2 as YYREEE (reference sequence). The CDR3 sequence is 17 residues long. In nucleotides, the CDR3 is TGTGCCAGCAGCGCATCTAGTGGGAGCCCTTCCTACAATGAGCAGTTCTTC. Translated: CASSASSGSPSYNEQFF.

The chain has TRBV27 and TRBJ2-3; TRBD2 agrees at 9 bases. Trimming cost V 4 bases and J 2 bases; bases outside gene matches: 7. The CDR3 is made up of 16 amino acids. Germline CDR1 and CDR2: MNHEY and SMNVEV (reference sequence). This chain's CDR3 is CASSSLAGIFTDTQYF. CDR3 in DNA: TGTGCCAGCAGTTCCCTAGCGGGAATTTTCACAGATACGCAGTATTTT.

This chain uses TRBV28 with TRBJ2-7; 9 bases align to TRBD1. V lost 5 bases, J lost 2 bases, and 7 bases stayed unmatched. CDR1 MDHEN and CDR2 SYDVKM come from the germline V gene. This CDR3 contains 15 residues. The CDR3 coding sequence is TGTGCCAGCAGTCCCGGGACAGGGCCACCCTACGAGCAGTACTTC. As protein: CASSPGTGPPYEQYF. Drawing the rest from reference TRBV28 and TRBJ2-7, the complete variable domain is DVKVTQSSRYLVKRTGEKVFLECVQDMDHENMFWYRQDPGLGLRLIYFSYDVKMKEKGDIPEGYSVSREKKERFSLILESASTNQTSMYLCASSPGTGPPYEQYFGPGTRLTVT.

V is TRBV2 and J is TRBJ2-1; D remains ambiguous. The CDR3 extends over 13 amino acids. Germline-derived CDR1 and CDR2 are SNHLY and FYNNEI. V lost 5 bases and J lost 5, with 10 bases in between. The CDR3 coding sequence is TGTGCCAGCAGTCCTAACCGGGACAATGAGCAGTTCTTC. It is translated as CASSPNRDNEQFF.

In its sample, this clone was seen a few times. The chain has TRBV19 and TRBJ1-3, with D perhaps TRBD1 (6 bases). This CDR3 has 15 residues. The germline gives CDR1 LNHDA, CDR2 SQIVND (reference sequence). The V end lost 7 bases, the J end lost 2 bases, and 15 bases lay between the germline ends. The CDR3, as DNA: TGTGCCAGTACCCCACGGGGGGCTCCTGGAAACACCATATATTTT. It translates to CASTPRGAPGNTIYF.

The CDR3 loop is CASSLRTDQDTQYF. CDR3 nucleotide sequence: TGTGCCAGCAGTTTAAGGACAGATCAAGATACGCAGTATTTT. J is TRBJ2-3 and V is TRBV28; the D gene is possibly TRBD1 (6 bases). CDR3 length: 14 residues. V was clipped by 2 bases and J by 5 bases, with 11 bases between them. The germline V gene has CDR1 MDHEN and CDR2 SYDVKM.